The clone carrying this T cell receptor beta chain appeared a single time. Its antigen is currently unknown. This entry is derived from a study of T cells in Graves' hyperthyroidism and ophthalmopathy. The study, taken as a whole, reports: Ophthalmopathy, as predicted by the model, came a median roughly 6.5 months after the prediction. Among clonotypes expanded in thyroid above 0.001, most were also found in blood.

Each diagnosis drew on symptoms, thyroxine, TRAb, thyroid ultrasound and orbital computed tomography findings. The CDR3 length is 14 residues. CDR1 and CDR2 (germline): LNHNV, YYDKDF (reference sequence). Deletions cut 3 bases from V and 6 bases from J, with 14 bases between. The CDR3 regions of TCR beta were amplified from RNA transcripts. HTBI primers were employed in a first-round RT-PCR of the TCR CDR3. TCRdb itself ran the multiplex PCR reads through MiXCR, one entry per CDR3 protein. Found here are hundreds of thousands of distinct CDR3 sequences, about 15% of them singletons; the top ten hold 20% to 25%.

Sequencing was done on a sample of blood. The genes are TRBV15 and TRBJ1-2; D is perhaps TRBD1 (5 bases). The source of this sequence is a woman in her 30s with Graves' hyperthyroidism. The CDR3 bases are TGTGCCACCAGCAGTGGAGGGGATGAGGATGGCTACACCTTC. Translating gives CATSSGGDEDGYTF. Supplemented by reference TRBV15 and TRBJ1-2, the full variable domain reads DAMVIQNPRYQVTQFGKPVTLSCSQTLNHNVMYWYQQKSSQAPKLLFHYYDKDFNNEADTPDNFQSRRPNTSFCFLDIRSPGLGDTAMYLCATSSGGDEDGYTFGSGTRLTVV.